This T cell receptor beta chain was sequenced during a study of T cell responses to AZD1222 COVID-19 vaccine (dated by TCRdb to about 2021). In the study overall: A total of 230 to 250 trial participants underwent TCR sequencing, of whom nearly 210 had received two doses of AZD1222 and 26 had received two doses of the MenACWY control vaccine. Enrollment into the trials was organized by age into subgroups of 18-55, 56-69 and 70-plus years, and those subgroups contained roughly 150, 30 and 60 TCR-sequenced participants, respectively. Paper-wide results and their limitations: The 56-69-year group was small, and its depth increase did not reach significance, likely because of low power. Epitopes outside the regions mutated in the B.1.351 and B.1.1.7 variants were reportedly recognized by nearly half of the unique spike-specific TCRs. Because no day 14 peak-response samples were available, repertoires were characterized only after the peak T cell response. A significant rise in spike-specific TCR breadth and depth was observed after two AZD1222 doses relative to day 0 and relative to MenACWY recipients. Conclusions about previously exposed vaccinees were limited because only a handful of AZD1222 recipients were SARS-CoV-2 seropositive at baseline. Most participants were white British and females outnumbered males, and the authors suggested that clonal diversity may have been underestimated. CD4 TCRs associated with the vaccine covered the entire spike protein, and the dominant responses were in regions 160-218 and 743-854.

The CDR3 regions of human TCRbeta chains were analyzed by immunosequencing. In the authors' own workflow: Repertoire TCRs were matched against a reference library of SARS-CoV-2-specific TCRs generated with the MIRA antigen-specificity platform. Breadth meant the fraction of unique TCRs that were SARS-CoV-2-associated, whereas depth meant the fraction of total T cells that were SARS-CoV-2-associated. Each spike-specific TCR was assigned to its reactive spike region and to a CD4 or CD8 class using the MIRA data. Log10-transformed breadth and depth values were compared by one-way ANOVA with Sidak's multiple comparisons tests. TCRdb holds this immuneACCESS table with in-frame rearrangements only. Some clones are missing; in checked studies, unresolved V genes explain under half, and the rest has no known cause. The D gene and trimming were derived from the DNA, and the V and J assignments and clone size from that table. Counted in this sample were about 150,000 clones; roughly 90% of them appeared once. Under 7% of the sample is held by the ten biggest clonotypes.

V and J are truncated by 3 bases and 0 bases respectively, leaving an intervening sequence of 5 bases. From cysteine to phenylalanine, the CDR3 is 13 amino acids long. The entry retains the CDR3 DNA only, 39 bases that are in frame from base 1. CDR1 and CDR2 are read off the germline V gene (reference sequence) as SEHNR and FQNEAQ. The time point tag for this specimen amounts to: baseline before first vaccination. Explained via the paper, the treatment or condition label denotes: meningococcal conjugate vaccine given as trial control. Vaccinee samples were obtained from the UK trials COV001 and COV002, which included a single-blind randomized controlled phase 2/3 trial of AZD1222 (ChAdOx1 nCoV-19) in healthy adults. Trial participant PBMC samples were collected at day 0 and day 28 after the second dose for TCRbeta chain sequencing. With respect to this clone: Its antigen is still unknown. No per-base quality is available; no much larger clone lies one base away.

Recombination connected TRBV7-9 to TRBJ1-1; no confident D gene assignment can be made. The starting material was peripheral blood, obtained on day 0 of MenACWY control vaccination. This clonotype originated in an adult in good health. CDR3 reads: CASSLEMNTEAFF. The DNA reads as follows: TGTGCCAGCAGCTTGGAAATGAACACTGAAGCTTTCTTT.